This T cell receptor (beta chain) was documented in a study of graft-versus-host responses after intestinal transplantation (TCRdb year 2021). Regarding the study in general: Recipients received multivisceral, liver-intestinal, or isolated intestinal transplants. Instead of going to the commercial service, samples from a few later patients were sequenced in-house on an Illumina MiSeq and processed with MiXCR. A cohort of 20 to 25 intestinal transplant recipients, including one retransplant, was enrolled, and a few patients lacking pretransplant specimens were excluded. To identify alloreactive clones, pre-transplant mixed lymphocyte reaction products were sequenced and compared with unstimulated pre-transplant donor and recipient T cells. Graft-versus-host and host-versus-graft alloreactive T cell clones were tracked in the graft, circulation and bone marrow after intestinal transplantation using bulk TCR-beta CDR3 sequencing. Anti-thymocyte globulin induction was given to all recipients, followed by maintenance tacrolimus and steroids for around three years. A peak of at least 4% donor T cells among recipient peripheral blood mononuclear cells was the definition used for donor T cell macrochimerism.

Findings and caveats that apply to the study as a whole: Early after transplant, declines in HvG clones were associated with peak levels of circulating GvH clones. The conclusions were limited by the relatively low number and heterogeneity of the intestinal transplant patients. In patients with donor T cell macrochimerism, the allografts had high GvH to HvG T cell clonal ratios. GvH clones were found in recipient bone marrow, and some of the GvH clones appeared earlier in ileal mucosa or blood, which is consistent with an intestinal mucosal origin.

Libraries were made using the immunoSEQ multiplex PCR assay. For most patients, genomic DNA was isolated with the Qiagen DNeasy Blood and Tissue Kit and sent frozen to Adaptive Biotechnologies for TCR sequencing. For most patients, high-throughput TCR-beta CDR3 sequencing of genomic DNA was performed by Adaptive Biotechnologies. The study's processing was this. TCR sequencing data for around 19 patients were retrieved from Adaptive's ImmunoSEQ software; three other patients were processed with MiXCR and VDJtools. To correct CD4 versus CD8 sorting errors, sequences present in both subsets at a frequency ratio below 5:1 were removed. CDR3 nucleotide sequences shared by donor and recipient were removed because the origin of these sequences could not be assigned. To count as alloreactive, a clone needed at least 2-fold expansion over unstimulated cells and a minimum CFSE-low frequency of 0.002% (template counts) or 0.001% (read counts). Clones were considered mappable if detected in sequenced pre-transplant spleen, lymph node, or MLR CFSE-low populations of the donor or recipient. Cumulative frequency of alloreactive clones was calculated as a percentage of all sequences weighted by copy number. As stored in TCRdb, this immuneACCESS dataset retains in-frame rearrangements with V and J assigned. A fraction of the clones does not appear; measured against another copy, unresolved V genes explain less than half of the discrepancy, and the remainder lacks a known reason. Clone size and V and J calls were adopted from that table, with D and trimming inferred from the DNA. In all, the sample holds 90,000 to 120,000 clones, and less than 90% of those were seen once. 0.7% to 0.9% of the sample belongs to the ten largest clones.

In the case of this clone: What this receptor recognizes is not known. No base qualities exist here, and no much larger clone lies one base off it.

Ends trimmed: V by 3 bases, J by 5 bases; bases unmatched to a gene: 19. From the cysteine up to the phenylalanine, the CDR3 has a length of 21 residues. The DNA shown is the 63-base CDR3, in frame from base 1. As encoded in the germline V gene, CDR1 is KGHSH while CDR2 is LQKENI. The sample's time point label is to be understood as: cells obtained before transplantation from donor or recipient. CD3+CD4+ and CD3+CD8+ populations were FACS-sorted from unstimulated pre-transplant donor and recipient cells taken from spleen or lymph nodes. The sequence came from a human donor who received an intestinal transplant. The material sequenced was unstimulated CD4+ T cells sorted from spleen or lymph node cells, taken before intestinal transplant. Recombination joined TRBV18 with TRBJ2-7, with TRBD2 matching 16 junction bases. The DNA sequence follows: TGTGCCAGCTCACCGGGACAGGGGGCCGCCGGGACTAGCGGGGGGGCCCACGAGCAGTACTTC. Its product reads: CASSPGQGAAGTSGGAHEQYF.